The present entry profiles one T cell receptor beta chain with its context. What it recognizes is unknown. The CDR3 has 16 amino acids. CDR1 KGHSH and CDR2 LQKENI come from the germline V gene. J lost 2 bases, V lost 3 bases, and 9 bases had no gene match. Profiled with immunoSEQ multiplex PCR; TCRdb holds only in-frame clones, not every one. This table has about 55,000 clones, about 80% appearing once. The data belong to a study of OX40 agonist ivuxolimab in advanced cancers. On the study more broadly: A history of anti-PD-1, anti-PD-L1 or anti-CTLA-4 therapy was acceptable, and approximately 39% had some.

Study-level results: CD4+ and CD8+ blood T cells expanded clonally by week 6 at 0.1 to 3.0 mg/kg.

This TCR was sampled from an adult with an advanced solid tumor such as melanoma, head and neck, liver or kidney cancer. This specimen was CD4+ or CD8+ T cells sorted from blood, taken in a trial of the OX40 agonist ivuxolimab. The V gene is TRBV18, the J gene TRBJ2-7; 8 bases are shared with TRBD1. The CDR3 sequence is CASSPSPDRVTYEQYF. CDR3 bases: TGTGCCAGCTCACCCTCTCCGGACAGGGTTACCTACGAGCAGTACTTC.